This TCR beta chain was sequenced in a study of cytomegalovirus exposure and HLA in healthy donors. Overall study findings and caveats: TRBV6-2, TRBV6-3 and some other V segments were excluded as indistinguishable.

In germline, CDR1 is GTSNPN, CDR2 SVGIG (reference sequence). This CDR3 region has 15 residues. After removal of 0 bases from V and 0 bases from J, the junction contained 5 bases not matched to a gene. Comments on this clone: Its antigen remains unidentified.

The PCR used 60 Vbeta and 13 Jbeta primers. Repertoires were generated with immunoSEQ multiplex PCR, while TCRdb's copy carries only in-frame clones and drops some. The table includes approximately 140,000 clones, roughly 82% detected once. The sample was PBMCs. The chain combines TRBV30 with TRBJ2-7; 7 bases fit TRBD2. The clonotype was recovered from a boy between 10 and 17 years old in good health and CMV-seronegative. The CDR3 DNA sequence: TGTGCCTGGAGTGTACGTAGCGGGCTCTCCTACGAGCAGTACTTC. Its protein is CAWSVRSGLSYEQYF.